This T cell receptor beta chain comes out of a study of blood T cell repertoires in COVID-19. At the level of the study: Donors in the United States, Italy and Spain gave samples during acute or convalescent COVID-19. PBMCs, B-cell-depleted T cells, or T cells were the source of the cDNA or gDNA that made up the material.

The table came from immunoSEQ multiplex PCR; TCRdb's copy has only in-frame clones and leaves some out. The profile covers tens of thousands of clones, with around nine tenths appearing a single time and around a tenth taken by the ten largest. This clone was picked up one time. The CDR3 is 15 residues long. V was shortened by 0 bases and J by 0 bases, with 9 bases between the two germline ends. Per the germline V gene, CDR1 is SGHRS and CDR2 is YFSETQ. The material sequenced was peripheral blood. The TCR comes from a woman aged 80 or over with acute or convalescent COVID-19. The chain joins TRBV5-1 to TRBJ1-1; D is unresolved. The CDR3 DNA is TGCGCCAGCAGCTTGGACGGACTCATGAACACTGAAGCTTTCTTT. Protein: CASSLDGLMNTEAFF.